Below, 30 T cell receptor beta chains from the same sample are listed, as sequenced in a study of control samples from healthy donors and cancer patients. Sequenced by immunoSEQ multiplex PCR; TCRdb stores in-frame clones only, minus some. The sample holds about 79,000 clones, approximately 93% seen once. The sequencing sample was made of PBMCs. The receptor source for this set is a woman aged 40 to 49 with lung cancer.

Notes on this clone: Other DNA sequences in the same sample also yield this CDR3. CDR3 sequence: CASSLVSYNEQFF. The DNA of the CDR3 is TGTGCCAGCAGTTTAGTCTCCTACAATGAGCAGTTCTTC. This chain links TRBV27 with TRBJ2-1; D gene unclear. Germline V CDR1 and CDR2: MNHEY, SMNVEV (reference sequence). The CDR3 sequence is 13 residues long. Trimming shortened V by 2 bases and J by 0 bases, and 2 bases separated the two germline ends.

This chain uses TRBV6-5 with TRBJ1-1; D may be TRBD1 (5 bases). The CDR3 loop spans 13 amino acids. With 8 bases removed from V and 5 bases from J, the gap between germline ends came to 15 bases. Germline V gives CDR1 MNHEY, CDR2 SVGAGI. The CDR3 sequence is CASAWGPGTEAFF. The DNA for the CDR3 is TGTGCCAGCGCTTGGGGCCCGGGGACTGAAGCTTTCTTT.

The gene calls are TRBV7-6 and TRBJ1-4; D is ambiguous. Trimming pared 5 bases from V and 7 bases from J, leaving 14 bases between. This CDR3 is 14 amino acids long. The germline gives CDR1 SGHVS, CDR2 FNYEAQ. Written as DNA, the CDR3 is TGTGCCAGCAGCCGCGGGCACATGGGTGAAAAACTGTTTTTT. Translated, it gives CASSRGHMGEKLFF. The whole variable domain, remainder taken from reference TRBV7-6 and TRBJ1-4, is GAGVSQSPRYKVTKRGQDVALRCDPISGHVSLYWYRQALGQGPEFLTYFNYEAQQDKSGLPNDRFSAERPEGSISTLTIQRTEQRDSAMYRCASSRGHMGEKLFFGSGTQLSVL.

The chain joins TRBV30 to TRBJ1-2; tentative D call: TRBD1 (5 bases). This CDR3 has 13 amino acids. V shed 0 bases and J shed 7 bases, with 12 bases lying between them. Germline V lookup: CDR1 GTSNPN, CDR2 SVGIG (reference sequence). The CDR3 region has the DNA TGTGCCTGGAGTGTACTGGGGCCGGGTGGCTACACCTTC. This translates into CAWSVLGPGGYTF. Full variable domain (rest looked up from reference TRBV30 and TRBJ1-2): SQTIHQWPATLVQPVGSPLSLECTVEGTSNPNLYWYRQAAGRGLQLLFYSVGIGQISSEVPQNLSASRPQDRQFILSSKKLLLSDSGFYLCAWSVLGPGGYTFGSGTRLTVV.

This chain joins TRBV19 and TRBJ2-7, with 9 bases lining up with TRBD1. The CDR3 contains 15 residues. Germline CDR1 is LNHDA and CDR2 is SQIVND (reference sequence). Trimming at V came to 4 bases and at J to 2 bases, leaving 6 bases not matched to a gene. The CDR3 nucleotides read TGTGCCAGTAGTACTGACAGGGGGGTCACCTACGAGCAGTACTTC. This gives the protein CASSTDRGVTYEQYF. Full variable domain (outside the CDR3, taken from reference TRBV19 and TRBJ2-7): DGGITQSPKYLFRKEGQNVTLSCEQNLNHDAMYWYRQDPGQGLRLIYYSQIVNDFQKGDIAEGYSVSREKKESFPLTVTSAQKNPTAFYLCASSTDRGVTYEQYFGPGTRLTVT.

V usage is TRBV5-4 and J usage is TRBJ1-1; 8 bases agree with TRBD1. CDR3 length: 14 residues. Losses at the gene ends were 2 bases for V and 1 base for J; bases not matched to a gene: 1. Per germline, CDR1 SGHNT and CDR2 YYREEE (reference sequence). This CDR3 is CASSLGTGNTEAFF. CDR3 DNA sequence: TGTGCCAGCAGCTTAGGGACAGGGAACACTGAAGCTTTCTTT.

This clone occurred once. This chain links TRBV6-1 with TRBJ2-7; D gene unclear. V shed 1 base and J shed 2 bases, with 6 bases lying between them. The CDR3 is 13 residues long. The V gene's germline CDR1 is MNHNS and CDR2 SASEGT. CDR3 bases: TGTGCCAGCAGTGAAGGTTTCCCCTACGAGCAGTACTTC. Translation: CASSEGFPYEQYF.

The rearrangement joins TRBV6-5 to TRBJ2-7; perhaps TRBD2 as D (6 bases). The CDR3 consists of 16 residues. The V gene's germline CDR1 is MNHEY and CDR2 SVGAGI. V gave up 0 bases and J gave up 5 bases, with 17 bases separating them. In DNA, the CDR3 is TGTGCCAGCAGTTACTCAATGGCTGGTCGGGGGAACGAGCAGTACTTC. Translation: CASSYSMAGRGNEQYF.

This clone was detected only once. The chain combines TRBV10-3 with TRBJ2-1; 10 bases are shared with TRBD1. The V segment lost 10 bases and the J segment 4 bases; nucleotides outside the gene matches: 4. The CDR3 spans 13 residues. Germline-derived CDR1 and CDR2 are ENHRY and SYGVKD. For the CDR3, the DNA is TGTGCCACCCGGGACAGGGGATACAATGAGCAGTTCTTC. Amino acid sequence: CATRDRGYNEQFF.

In its sample, this clone was seen a few times. The rearrangement links TRBV2 to TRBJ1-5, with a weak D call TRBD1 (6 bases). The V gene's germline CDR1 is SNHLY and CDR2 FYNNEI. The CDR3 totals 14 residues. The V end was cut by 3 bases, the J end by 2 bases, with 8 bases between. The CDR3 loop is CASSDPGGNQPQHF. Here the CDR3 DNA reads TGTGCCAGCAGTGATCCAGGGGGCAATCAGCCCCAGCATTTT.

The chain couples TRBV6-1 to TRBJ2-7, with D maybe TRBD1 (7 bases). The CDR3 is 15 residues long. The V and J ends lost 7 bases and 4 bases respectively, with 20 bases between them. CDR1 MNHNS and CDR2 SASEGT come from the germline V gene. The CDR3 coding sequence is TGTGCCAGCAACCCTCGACAGGGAGGAGGGTACGAGCAGTACTTC. It translates to CASNPRQGGGYEQYF.

The chain is built from TRBV2 and TRBJ1-2; weak D call: TRBD1 (5 bases). Per the germline V gene, CDR1 is SNHLY and CDR2 is FYNNEI. Trimming removed 8 bases at V and 7 bases at J, with 29 bases between. The CDR3 has 17 residues. CDR3 nucleotides: TGTGCCAGCCACCCCCGGGGTTCTGGTTCAGGGATCGGTGGCTACACCTTC. This gives the protein CASHPRGSGSGIGGYTF.

This clone was detected only a few times. This chain connects TRBV5-1 to TRBJ2-7, with D perhaps TRBD2 (5 bases). This CDR3 region has 18 residues. The germline gives CDR1 SGHRS, CDR2 YFSETQ. Deletions cut 6 bases from V and 0 bases from J, with 25 bases between. DNA of the CDR3: TGCGCCAGCAAGCTCCGGGGATCGACCGAAACGTCCTCCTACGAGCAGTACTTC. It codes for CASKLRGSTETSSYEQYF. Full variable domain (remainder filled in from reference TRBV5-1 and TRBJ2-7): KAGVTQTPRYLIKTRGQQVTLSCSPISGHRSVSWYQQTPGQGLQFLFEYFSETQRNKGNFPGRFSGRQFSNSRSEMNVSTLELGDSALYLCASKLRGSTETSSYEQYFGPGTRLTVT.

V gene TRBV14 combines with J gene TRBJ2-7; TRBD2 matches at 8 bases. The CDR3 spans 15 residues. V gave up 4 bases and J gave up 2 bases; unmatched junction bases: 7. Germline CDR1 and CDR2: SGHDN and FVKESK. The CDR3 reads CASSRRGGFPYEQYF. The CDR3 DNA reads TGTGCCAGCAGCCGTCGGGGGGGGTTCCCCTACGAGCAGTACTTC.

This clone was observed once. The genes are TRBV5-1 and TRBJ1-2; D is unresolved. There are 15 residues in the CDR3. The V end was cut by 0 bases, the J end by 4 bases, with 13 bases between. The germline V gene encodes CDR1 SGHRS and CDR2 YFSETQ. CDR3 amino acids: CASSLAAATFYGYTF. The CDR3 DNA is TGCGCCAGCAGCTTGGCGGCAGCAACGTTCTATGGCTACACCTTC.

This clone was picked up one time. Other nucleotide sequences in the sample specify the same CDR3. The chain carries TRBV5-1 and TRBJ1-2; D call uncertain. Trimming left V 2 bases short and J 2 bases short, with 7 bases between. Germline CDR1 SGHRS, CDR2 YFSETQ. This CDR3 comprises 13 residues. The CDR3 DNA is TGCGCCAGCAGCTTAGACGGAAACTATGGCTACACCTTC. It specifies CASSLDGNYGYTF.

The chain has TRBV28 and TRBJ2-7, with 8 bases lining up with TRBD1. The CDR3 is 14 residues long. From germline, CDR1 is MDHEN and CDR2 SYDVKM. The V gene end was trimmed by 8 bases and the J gene end by 3 bases; junction bases not matched to a gene: 9. The CDR3 bases are TGTGCCAGCCGGTCCCAGGGGGCTAACTACGAGCAGTACTTC. Its translation: CASRSQGANYEQYF.

The chain employs TRBV15 and TRBJ1-2; 7 bases map to TRBD1. V lost 5 bases to trimming and J lost 4 bases; unmatched junction nucleotides: 16. Per germline, CDR1 LNHNV and CDR2 YYDKDF (reference sequence). The CDR3 loop spans 17 amino acids. The CDR3 is CATSDRFGAAGGYGYTF. The CDR3 nucleotides read TGTGCCACCAGCGATCGGTTTGGGGCCGCAGGGGGCTATGGCTACACCTTC.

This chain uses TRBV27 with TRBJ2-7; D unclear. CDR1 MNHEY and CDR2 SMNVEV come from the germline V gene (reference sequence). This CDR3 region has 14 residues. V shed 6 bases and J shed 2 bases, with 14 bases lying between them. CDR3 bases: TGTGCCAGCAGCCCGGAAGGCGGTCCCTACGAGCAGTACTTC. Translating it yields CASSPEGGPYEQYF.

J is TRBJ2-7 and V is TRBV10-1, with D hard to call. The V and J ends lost 2 bases and 5 bases respectively, with 7 bases between them. Germline assignment: CDR1 WNHNN and CDR2 SYGVQD (reference sequence). There are 12 residues in the CDR3. The CDR3 DNA is TGCGCCAGCAGTGAGAAGGGCCACGAGCAGTACTTC. This sequence encodes CASSEKGHEQYF.

The V gene is TRBV5-4, the J gene TRBJ2-5, with D maybe TRBD2 (7 bases). Trimming cost V 2 bases and J 2 bases, with 16 bases left between them. The CDR3 loop spans 16 amino acids. In germline, CDR1 is SGHNT, CDR2 YYREEE (reference sequence). CDR3 region: CASSFGGRGGQETQYF. CDR3 nucleotide sequence: TGTGCCAGCAGCTTTGGGGGGCGGGGAGGGCAAGAGACCCAGTACTTC. The full variable domain, rest sourced from reference TRBV5-4 and TRBJ2-5, is ETGVTQSPTHLIKTRGQQVTLRCSSQSGHNTVSWYQQALGQGPQFIFQYYREEENGRGNFPPRFSGLQFPNYSSELNVNALELDDSALYLCASSFGGRGGQETQYFGPGTRLLVL.

The chain combines TRBV4-1 with TRBJ1-1; unclear D gene. Germline lookup yields CDR1 MGHRA and CDR2 YSYEKL. This CDR3 region has 15 residues. V lost 0 bases to trimming and J lost 1 base, with 9 bases between them. CDR3 in DNA: TGCGCCAGCAGCCAAGAGGAGGGAACGAACACTGAAGCTTTCTTT. Its protein product is CASSQEEGTNTEAFF.

CDR3 DNA sequence: TGTGCCAGCAGCTTGGCCGGGGCAGAGACCCAGTACTTC. Translating it yields CASSLAGAETQYF. The rearrangement joins TRBV5-6 to TRBJ2-5, with D possibly being TRBD1 or TRBD2 (5 bases each). With 0 bases removed from V and 4 bases from J, the gap between germline ends came to 7 bases. Germline V gene lookup returns CDR1 SGHDT and CDR2 YYEEEE. The CDR3 extends over 13 amino acids.

The V and J genes are TRBV11-2 and TRBJ2-1; D is unresolved. The V end was cut by 1 base, the J end by 1 base, with 8 bases between. The CDR3 loop spans 15 amino acids. From germline, CDR1 is SGHAT and CDR2 FQNNGV. CDR3 sequence (DNA): TGTGCCAGCAGCTTAGCGGCAGGTTCCTACAATGAGCAGTTCTTC. The encoded protein is CASSLAAGSYNEQFF.

This rearrangement joins TRBV5-1 to TRBJ1-1, with D possibly being TRBD1 (6 bases). V lost 0 bases to trimming and J lost 0 bases, with 12 bases between them. Germline values: CDR1 SGHRS, CDR2 YFSETQ. The CDR3 contains 16 residues. This chain's CDR3 is CASSLGGGAMNTEAFF. The DNA of the CDR3 is TGCGCCAGCAGCTTGGGAGGGGGTGCAATGAACACTGAAGCTTTCTTT.

For the CDR3, the DNA is TGTGCCAGCGTTGGGGGGGGCACTGAAGCTTTCTTT. This encodes CASVGGGTEAFF. The rearrangement uses TRBV7-9 and TRBJ1-1; D is perhaps TRBD1 (5 bases). V lost 8 bases and J 4 bases, leaving 11 bases between the germline ends. This CDR3 spans 12 amino acids. The germline CDR1 and CDR2 sequences are SEHNR and FQNEAQ (reference sequence). Based on the CDR3 plus reference TRBV7-9 and TRBJ1-1, the full variable domain is DTGVSQNPRHKITKRGQNVTFRCDPISEHNRLYWYRQTLGQGPEFLTYFQNEAQLEKSRLLSDRFSAERPKGSFSTLEIQRTEQGDSAMYLCASVGGGTEAFFGQGTRLTVV.

The chain combines TRBV5-1 with TRBJ2-2; a possible D gene is TRBD1 (6 bases). Trimming cost V 3 bases and J 2 bases, with 11 bases left between them. Germline values: CDR1 SGHRS, CDR2 YFSETQ. The CDR3 is 15 amino acids. CDR3 region: CASSSGQTNTGELFF. CDR3 DNA sequence: TGCGCCAGCAGCTCCGGACAGACTAACACCGGGGAGCTGTTTTTT.

The chain has TRBV5-1 and TRBJ2-7; D not certain. Germline lookup yields CDR1 SGHRS and CDR2 YFSETQ. V was trimmed by 4 bases and J by 3 bases, leaving 14 bases between them. This CDR3 is built from 14 residues. The DNA for the CDR3 is TGCGCCAGCAGCATGATATCGCAAGACTACGAGCAGTACTTC. Translating it yields CASSMISQDYEQYF.

This clone was seen only once. CDR3 protein: CASSLGGSAQPQHF. The CDR3 DNA sequence: TGTGCCAGCAGCTTAGGGGGGAGCGCTCAGCCCCAGCATTTT. The rearrangement uses TRBV7-2 and TRBJ1-5, with a possible D match to TRBD1 (5 bases). CDR3 length: 14 amino acids. Between the trimmed V and J ends, which lost 1 base and 6 bases, there was a span of 10 bases. In germline, CDR1 is SGHTA, CDR2 FQGNSA.

CDR3 coding DNA: TGTGCCAGTAGTAGGCAAGTGGGGGGGAATCAGCCCCAGCATTTT. Its translation: CASSRQVGGNQPQHF. The rearrangement links TRBV19 to TRBJ1-5; tentatively, D is TRBD1 (5 bases). CDR1 is LNHDA, CDR2 SQIVND, per germline (reference sequence). The CDR3 consists of 15 residues. Trimming removed 4 bases at V and 4 bases at J, with 14 bases between.